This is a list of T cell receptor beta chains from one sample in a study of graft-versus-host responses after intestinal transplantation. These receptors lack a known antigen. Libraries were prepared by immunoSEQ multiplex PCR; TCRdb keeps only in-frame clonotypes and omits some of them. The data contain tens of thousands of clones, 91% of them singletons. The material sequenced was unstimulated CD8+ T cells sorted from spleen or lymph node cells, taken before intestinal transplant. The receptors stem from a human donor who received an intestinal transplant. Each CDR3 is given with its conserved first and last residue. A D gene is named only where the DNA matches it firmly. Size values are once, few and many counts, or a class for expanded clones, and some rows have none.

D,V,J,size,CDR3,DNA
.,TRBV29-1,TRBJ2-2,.,CSVEEEGLWRAGGELFF,TGCAGCGTTGAAGAAGAGGGTCTTTGGAGGGCCGGCGGGGAGCTGTTTTTT
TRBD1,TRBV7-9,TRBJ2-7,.,CASSLGGQGPSYEQYF,TGTGCCAGCAGCTTAGGGGGACAGGGGCCTTCCTACGAGCAGTACTTC
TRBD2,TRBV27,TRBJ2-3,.,CASSLSGGVFDTQYF,TGTGCCAGCAGCTTAAGCGGGGGGGTCTTCGATACGCAGTATTTT
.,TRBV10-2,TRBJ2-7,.,CASSEWGGTGIYEQYF,TGCGCCAGCAGTGAGTGGGGCGGGACTGGGATCTACGAGCAGTACTTC
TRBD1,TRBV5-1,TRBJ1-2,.,CASSMDRDGYTF,TGCGCCAGCAGCATGGACAGGGATGGCTACACCTTC
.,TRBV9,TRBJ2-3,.,CASSLDGGALTDTQYF,TGTGCCAGCAGCCTTGACGGCGGGGCCCTCACAGATACGCAGTATTTT
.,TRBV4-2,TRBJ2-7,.,CASSQKFGEQYF,TGTGCCAGCAGCCAAAAATTCGGCGAGCAGTACTTC
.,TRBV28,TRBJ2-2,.,CASSLVATSGELFF,TGTGCCAGCAGTTTGGTCGCGACATCCGGGGAGCTGTTTTTT
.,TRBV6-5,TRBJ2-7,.,CASSTGRGSEQYF,TGTGCCAGCAGTACAGGGAGAGGAAGCGAGCAGTACTTC
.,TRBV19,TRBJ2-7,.,CASSMTVLYEQYF,TGTGCCAGTAGTATGACAGTCCTCTACGAGCAGTACTTC
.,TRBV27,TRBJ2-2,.,CASSGTPNTGELFF,TGTGCCAGCAGCGGGACTCCGAACACCGGGGAGCTGTTTTTT
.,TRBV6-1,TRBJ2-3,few,CASREGYTDTQYF,TGTGCCAGCAGGGAGGGGTACACAGATACGCAGTATTTT
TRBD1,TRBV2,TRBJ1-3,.,CASRDYRGGNTIYF,TGTGCCAGCAGGGACTACAGGGGTGGAAACACCATATATTTT
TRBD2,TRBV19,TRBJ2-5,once,CASSPAGVLVGTQYF,TGTGCCAGTAGTCCCGCGGGAGTGCTAGTCGGGACCCAGTACTTC
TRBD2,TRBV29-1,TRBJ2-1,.,CSVPTPSGVYNEQFF,TGCAGCGTACCAACCCCTAGCGGGGTATACAATGAGCAGTTCTTC
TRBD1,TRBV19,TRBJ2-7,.,CASSWDRDSSLYEQYF,TGTGCCAGTAGCTGGGACCGGGACAGTTCCCTCTACGAGCAGTACTTC
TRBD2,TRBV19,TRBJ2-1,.,CASSIDLSGGTYNEQFF,TGTGCCAGTAGTATAGATCTTAGCGGGGGGACTTACAATGAGCAGTTCTTC
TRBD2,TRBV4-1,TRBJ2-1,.,CASSQSSSGRSYNEQFF,TGCGCCAGCAGCCAAAGTTCCAGCGGGAGGTCCTACAATGAGCAGTTCTTC
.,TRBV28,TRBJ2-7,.,CASSEIGSSYEQYF,TGTGCCAGCAGTGAAATCGGGAGCTCCTACGAGCAGTACTTC
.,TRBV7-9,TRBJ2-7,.,CASSPTSPYEQYF,TGTGCCAGCAGCCCGACTTCCCCCTACGAGCAGTACTTC
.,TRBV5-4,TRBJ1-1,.,CASSFVQGTEAFF,TGTGCCAGCAGCTTTGTACAGGGCACTGAAGCTTTCTTT
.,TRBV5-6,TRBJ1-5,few,CASSLDRDQPQHF,TGTGCCAGCAGCTTGGACAGAGATCAGCCCCAGCATTTT